The 21 T cell receptor beta chains below come from one sample, sequenced in a study of blood T cell repertoires in COVID-19. Profiling relied on immunoSEQ multiplex PCR, and the TCRdb table lists in-frame clones only, not all of them. The sample lists 350,000 to 500,000 clones; roughly 88% were seen once. The sequenced sample consisted of PBMCs or T cells enriched from blood (not recorded which). Every receptor here comes from a woman in her late teens or twenties who had been exposed to COVID-19.

The rearrangement uses TRBV6-1 and TRBJ2-7; possibly TRBD1 for D (6 bases). The length of the CDR3 is 14 residues. Germline CDR1 and CDR2: MNHNS and SASEGT. V gave up 2 bases and J gave up 8 bases, with 16 bases separating them. CDR3 sequence (DNA): TGTGCCAGCAGTGAAAGCGGAACAGGGAATAAGCAGTACTTC. Residues: CASSESGTGNKQYF.

The V and J genes are TRBV28 and TRBJ2-5, with D possibly matching TRBD1 (7 bases). Trimming took off 7 bases at V and 0 bases at J, with 15 bases between the two ends. Germline lookup yields CDR1 MDHEN and CDR2 SYDVKM. The CDR3 has 15 amino acids. CDR3 bases: TGTGCCAGCATCCCCAGGGGGGTGTACCAAGAGACCCAGTACTTC. As protein: CASIPRGVYQETQYF.

The chain combines TRBV27 with TRBJ2-7, with 9 nucleotides matching TRBD1. This CDR3 spans 15 amino acids. Germline trimming cut 5 bases from V and 4 bases from J; bases unmatched to any gene: 9. Germline CDR1 is MNHEY and CDR2 is SMNVEV (reference sequence). The DNA for the CDR3 is TGTGCCAGCAGTCTCCCGGGACAGGGACGTTACGAGCAGTACTTC. Encoded protein: CASSLPGQGRYEQYF.

This chain joins TRBV11-3 and TRBJ2-3; perhaps TRBD2 as D (7 bases). The CDR3 has 15 amino acids. Germline V gene lookup returns CDR1 SGHNT and CDR2 YENEEA. Between the trimmed V and J ends, which lost 1 base and 2 bases, there was a span of 10 bases. The CDR3 loop is CASSLAGGTTDTQYF. CDR3 DNA: TGTGCCAGCAGCTTAGCGGGGGGCACCACAGATACGCAGTATTTT.

The chain has TRBV28 and TRBJ1-4; no reliable D call. V lost 8 bases to trimming and J lost 0 bases, with 7 bases between them. Germline CDR1 is MDHEN and CDR2 is SYDVKM. CDR3 length equals 13 residues. This CDR3 reads CASLSSTNEKLFF. CDR3 DNA sequence: TGTGCCAGCCTTTCTTCAACTAATGAAAAACTGTTTTTT.

This clone is a singleton in its sample. The V and J genes are TRBV18 and TRBJ1-1; TRBD1 matches 9 bases. Germline V lookup: CDR1 KGHSH, CDR2 LQKENI. This CDR3 region has 20 residues. After removal of 4 bases from V and 3 bases from J, the junction contained 21 bases not matched to a gene. The CDR3 nucleotides are TGTGCCAGCTCACGATATCTCCAACAGGGGGCGGAGCAGAGGGACACTGAAGCTTTCTTT. Encoded protein: CASSRYLQQGAEQRDTEAFF.

V and J are TRBV9 and TRBJ2-5; TRBD2 is a possible D gene (6 bases). Deletions cut 3 bases from V and 1 base from J, with 19 bases between. Germline loops: CDR1 SGDLS, CDR2 YYNGEE. This CDR3 is built from 17 residues. The CDR3 DNA reads as TGTGCCAGCAGCGCCGACTCCGGGACTTTGGGCCAAGAGACCCAGTACTTC. Its translation: CASSADSGTLGQETQYF.

The chain carries TRBV28 and TRBJ2-1, with D tentatively TRBD1 (6 bases). This CDR3 region has 15 residues. Trimming cost V 4 bases and J 4 bases, with 14 bases left between them. Germline-derived CDR1 and CDR2 are MDHEN and SYDVKM. Written as DNA, the CDR3 is TGTGCCAGCAGTTCGCCGGGACAAAGGTACAATGAGCAGTTCTTC. Its protein is CASSSPGQRYNEQFF.

The chain employs TRBV7-9 and TRBJ1-1, with D unresolved. Germline V gives CDR1 SEHNR, CDR2 FQNEAQ (reference sequence). The ends were cut back, 5 bases at V and 11 bases at J, with 18 bases in the middle. This CDR3 spans 13 amino acids. CDR3 sequence reads: CASSPRHGGRAFF. The DNA of the CDR3 is TGTGCCAGCAGCCCAAGACACGGTGGCAGGGCTTTCTTT.

The CDR3 nucleotides are TGTGCCAGCAGTCAGACAGGGTTCCAAGAGACCCAGTACTTC. Encoded protein: CASSQTGFQETQYF. The chain recombines TRBV2 with TRBJ2-5; 7 bases line up with TRBD1. CDR3 length equals 14 residues. Germline trimming cut 5 bases from V and 1 base from J; bases unmatched to any gene: 4. The germline V gene has CDR1 SNHLY and CDR2 FYNNEI.

The V call is TRBV19, the J call TRBJ1-1; D call uncertain. V lost 3 bases and J lost 3, with 8 bases in between. CDR1 LNHDA and CDR2 SQIVND come from the germline V gene (reference sequence). This CDR3 has 13 amino acids. In DNA form, the CDR3 reads TGTGCCAGTAGTATGACCAGGTACACTGAAGCTTTCTTT. It translates to CASSMTRYTEAFF.

This clone was counted only a few times. The chain recombines TRBV4-2 with TRBJ1-2; possibly TRBD1 for D (6 bases). CDR3 length: 14 residues. From germline, CDR1 is LGHNA and CDR2 YNFKEQ. V was trimmed by 1 base and J by 5 bases, leaving 11 bases between them. Written as DNA, the CDR3 is TGTGCCAGCAGCCAAGTTCTGCAGGGGTATGGCTACACCTTC. Translating gives CASSQVLQGYGYTF.

Points on this clone: The sample carries other DNA sequences with the same CDR3. V usage is TRBV5-1 and J usage is TRBJ2-7; D possibly corresponds to TRBD2 (5 bases). Germline-derived CDR1 and CDR2 are SGHRS and YFSETQ. The CDR3 is 13 amino acids. Trimming left V 0 bases short and J 4 bases short, with 8 bases between. The CDR3 DNA follows: TGCGCCAGCAGCTTGGATACGGGATACGAGCAGTACTTC. Its translation is CASSLDTGYEQYF.

V usage is TRBV7-6 and J usage is TRBJ2-1; a weak D match, TRBD2 (5 bases). Trimming cost V 3 bases and J 7 bases, with 13 bases left between them. The CDR3 has 14 amino acids. Germline CDR1 is SGHVS and CDR2 is FNYEAQ. In DNA, the CDR3 is TGTGCCAGCAGCTTGGGGTCCCGAGGGAATGAGCAGTTCTTC. Its protein is CASSLGSRGNEQFF.

This clone was seen just once. The chain links TRBV6-5 to TRBJ2-7, with D unclear. Germline V gene data show CDR1 as MNHEY and CDR2 as SVGAGI. V lost 3 bases, J lost 4 bases, and 16 bases lay in between. The CDR3 sequence is 15 residues long. CDR3: CASSYSSGRVYEQYF. The CDR3 DNA reads TGTGCCAGCAGTTATTCTTCAGGTCGCGTTTACGAGCAGTACTTC.

As to this clone: The sample has other DNA sequences that encode this CDR3 too. The chain joins TRBV27 to TRBJ2-7; TRBD1 agrees at 9 bases. V lost 4 bases and J lost 2; bases outside the gene matches: 3. Germline V gene sequence: CDR1 MNHEY, CDR2 SMNVEV (reference sequence). The CDR3 has 14 amino acids. The CDR3 nucleotides are TGTGCCAGCAGTTCGGGACAGGGTCCCTACGAGCAGTACTTC. Amino acid sequence: CASSSGQGPYEQYF.

CDR3 nucleotide sequence: TGTGCCAGCAATGGAGGGCGGGGTTGGCAAGAGACCCAGTACTTC. Translated, it gives CASNGGRGWQETQYF. The chain links TRBV2 to TRBJ2-5; maybe TRBD2 (6 bases). V gave up 7 bases and J gave up 2 bases, with 17 bases separating them. The CDR3 has 15 amino acids. From germline, CDR1 is SNHLY and CDR2 FYNNEI.

V gene TRBV5-1 combines with J gene TRBJ2-5; 13 bases match TRBD2. Trimming took 1 base from V and 5 from J; bases not matched to a gene: 5. The CDR3 extends over 16 amino acids. Germline V gene sequence: CDR1 SGHRS, CDR2 YFSETQ. The CDR3 loop reads CASSLTSGRAYETQYF. The CDR3 DNA is TGCGCCAGCAGCTTGACTAGCGGGAGGGCCTATGAGACCCAGTACTTC.

This clone came up once. The chain couples TRBV14 to TRBJ2-3, with TRBD1 identical over 7 bases. In germline, CDR1 is SGHDN, CDR2 FVKESK. V was pared by 4 bases and J by 4 bases, with 11 bases of the junction left unmatched. The CDR3 covers 16 residues. The CDR3 loop reads CASSPQTGYVADTQYF. The CDR3 DNA reads as TGTGCCAGCAGCCCGCAGACAGGGTACGTCGCAGATACGCAGTATTTT.

This clone was detected only once. V is TRBV27 and J is TRBJ2-7, with TRBD2 matching over 8 bases. The junction had 7 bases not matched to a gene; V was cut back by 3 bases and J by 3 bases. The germline gives CDR1 MNHEY, CDR2 SMNVEV (reference sequence). The CDR3 runs to 15 residues. CDR3 nucleotide sequence: TGTGCCAGCAGTTTCAATGCGGGAGGAATCTACGAGCAGTACTTC. Protein product: CASSFNAGGIYEQYF.

The gene calls are TRBV15 and TRBJ2-2; 10 bases fit TRBD2. Germline loops: CDR1 LNHNV, CDR2 YYDKDF (reference sequence). CDR3 size: 16 residues. J was trimmed by 4 bases and V by 0 bases; bases with no gene match: 2. The CDR3 DNA is TGTGCCACCAGCAGAGACGGGACTAGCGTCACCGGGGAGCTGTTTTTT. This codes for CATSRDGTSVTGELFF. Full variable domain (rest looked up from reference TRBV15 and TRBJ2-2): DAMVIQNPRYQVTQFGKPVTLSCSQTLNHNVMYWYQQKSSQAPKLLFHYYDKDFNNEADTPDNFQSRRPNTSFCFLDIRSPGLGDTAMYLCATSRDGTSVTGELFFGEGSRLTVL.